This is a list of T cell receptor beta chains from one sample in a study of T-cell memory formation after mild COVID-19. MiXCR, applied by TCRdb to the 5' RACE reads, yields one record per CDR3 protein. The table records about half a million distinct CDR3 sequences, about 18% of them present only once. The sample consisted of PBMCs or a T cell subset sorted from them (not recorded which). Receptors originate from an adult woman who had mild COVID-19 (a few samples of this study predate the infection). Cell type and time point are not known. Each CDR3 is given with its conserved first and last residue. A D gene is named only where the DNA matches it firmly. Clone sizes are given selectively: once, few, many, or a class where the clone is expanded.

j_call,d_call,v_call,clone_size,cdr3_nt,cdr3_aa
TRBJ1-1,NA,TRBV19,NA,TGTGCCAGTAGTGAGGGTCCTACTGAAGCTTTCTTT,CASSEGPTEAFF
TRBJ2-1,TRBD1,TRBV4-1,few,TGCGCCAGCAGCCAAGATCCGGGACAGGGGTCCATTGAGCAGTTCTTC,CASSQDPGQGSIEQFF
TRBJ2-3,NA,TRBV7-9,NA,TGTGCCAGCAGCTTAAGCCGGACAGTAAGAGATACGCAGTATTTT,CASSLSRTVRDTQYF
TRBJ2-1,NA,TRBV28,NA,TGTGCCAGCAGTTTATGGGGAGGAGAGCAGTTCTTC,CASSLWGGEQFF
TRBJ1-1,NA,TRBV4-1,many,TGCGCCAGCAGTTCAACAGGGCTTGAAGCTTTCTTT,CASSSTGLEAFF
TRBJ2-1,TRBD2,TRBV12-3/TRBV12-4,many,TGTGCCAGCAGTTTCCCCTCGGGACTAGCCTACAATGAGCAGTTCTTC,CASSFPSGLAYNEQFF
TRBJ2-7,TRBD2,TRBV15,NA,TGTGCCACCAGCAGAGATAGGGCTAGCGGAACCTACGAGCAGTACTTC,CATSRDRASGTYEQYF
TRBJ2-2,NA,TRBV12-3/TRBV12-4,NA,TGTGCCAGCAGTCCGACTAGGAAGGGAACCGGGGAGCTGTTTTTT,CASSPTRKGTGELFF
TRBJ1-5,TRBD1,TRBV30,NA,TGTGCCTGGAAAGGCGGGACAGGGGATTATCAGCCCCAGCATTTT,CAWKGGTGDYQPQHF
TRBJ2-1,TRBD2,TRBV12-3/TRBV12-4,many,TGTGCCAGCAGGACTAGCGGGAGGGGCAGTGAGCAGTTCTTC,CASRTSGRGSEQFF
TRBJ2-1,NA,TRBV5-1,NA,TGCGCCAGCAGCTTGGAAGTTTCCAGCTCCTACAATGAGCAGTTCTTC,CASSLEVSSSYNEQFF
TRBJ2-1,TRBD2,TRBV6-5,NA,TGTGCCAGCAGTTACTCGGGGGTAGCGGGAGGGAATGAGCAGTTCTTC,CASSYSGVAGGNEQFF
TRBJ2-1,TRBD2,TRBV7-9,few,TGTGCCAGCCGAGATTGGCTAGCGGCCTACAATGAGCAGTTCTTC,CASRDWLAAYNEQFF
TRBJ2-7,TRBD2,TRBV24-1,many,TGTGCCACCAGTGTCGGGACTAGCGGGAGGTACGAGCAGTACTTC,CATSVGTSGRYEQYF
TRBJ2-3,TRBD2,TRBV7-6,NA,TGTGCCAGCAGCTTCCGACTAGCGGGGGCCACAGATACGCAGTATTTT,CASSFRLAGATDTQYF
TRBJ2-7,NA,TRBV9,many,TGTGCCAGCAGCGTGGCACAGGGCTACGAGCAGTACTTC,CASSVAQGYEQYF
TRBJ1-4,NA,TRBV20-1,few,TGCAGTGCTCCGGGATTTAATGAAAAACTGTTTTTT,CSAPGFNEKLFF
TRBJ1-6,NA,TRBV7-2,NA,TGTGCCAGCAGCTCGGCCAGGAGCTCCTATAATTCACCCCTCCACTTT,CASSSARSSYNSPLHF
TRBJ2-7,NA,TRBV20-1,once,TGCAGTGCAAACCGGGGCCCGAGCTCCTACGAGCAGTACTTC,CSANRGPSSYEQYF
TRBJ2-5,NA,TRBV2,NA,TGTGCCAGCAGTGAAGCGAAGACAGGTACGGGAGAAGAGACCCAGTACTTC,CASSEAKTGTGEETQYF
TRBJ1-2,TRBD1,TRBV18,few,TGTGCCAGCTCACCTGATGGGACAGGGTATTCTGGCTACACCTTC,CASSPDGTGYSGYTF
TRBJ2-7,NA,TRBV4-2,NA,TGTGCCAGCAGCCAAGAGGTGGCGGGGATCGAGCAGTACTTC,CASSQEVAGIEQYF
TRBJ2-7,NA,TRBV14,few,TGTGCCAGCAGCGGGGACCTGTCCCGCTCCCCCTACGAGCAGTACTTC,CASSGDLSRSPYEQYF
TRBJ2-5,TRBD1,TRBV5-1,many,TGCGCCAGCAGCCCCGGGACAGCCCAAGAGACCCAGTACTTC,CASSPGTAQETQYF
TRBJ2-7,NA,TRBV21-1,NA,TGTGCCAGCTTCCGGCGGACCACCTACGAGCAGTACTTC,CASFRRTTYEQYF
TRBJ1-5,NA,TRBV30,few,TGTGCCTGGAGTGCCAGAAGCAATCAGCCCCAGCATTTT,CAWSARSNQPQHF
TRBJ1-2,TRBD1,TRBV7-9,few,TGTGCCAGCAGCGCATGGGACAGGGAGGGGAGCGGCTACACCTTC,CASSAWDREGSGYTF
TRBJ2-1,NA,TRBV5-1,many,TGCGCCAGCAGCAGGGGAGGAGAGTACAATGAGCAGTTCTTC,CASSRGGEYNEQFF
TRBJ2-4,TRBD2,TRBV6-5,many,TGTGCCAGCAGTTACTCCCCGGGGGGAGCCAAAAACATTCAGTACTTC,CASSYSPGGAKNIQYF
TRBJ2-3,NA,TRBV20-1,few,TGCAGTGCTAGATCTAGGACTTCAACTCCTACTACTAGCACAGATACGCAGTATTTT,CSARSRTSTPTTSTDTQYF
TRBJ2-7,NA,TRBV12-3/TRBV12-4,NA,TGTGCCAGCAGTTTCTTTAACTACGAGCAGTACTTC,CASSFFNYEQYF
TRBJ2-4,TRBD2,TRBV2,NA,TGTGCCAGCAGTGGGGGGGGTAAAAACATTCAGTACTTC,CASSGGGKNIQYF
TRBJ2-3,NA,TRBV24-1,NA,TGTGCCACCAGTGATGAGGGAGGACAGCGAGGGACAGATACGCAGTATTTT,CATSDEGGQRGTDTQYF
TRBJ2-5,NA,TRBV7-3,few,TGTGCCAGCAGCTCTAGGCCGACGGAGGAGACCCAGTACTTC,CASSSRPTEETQYF
TRBJ2-7,TRBD1,TRBV20-1,NA,TGCAGTGCTACTGCCCGGGACAGGGGGTTCTACGAGCAGTACTTC,CSATARDRGFYEQYF
TRBJ1-1,NA,TRBV25-1,many,TGTGCCAGCAGTGCCGGACAGAACACTGAAGCTTTCTTT,CASSAGQNTEAFF
TRBJ2-7,NA,TRBV28,many,TGTGCCAGCAGCGAAACAGGGAGATACGAGCAGTACTTC,CASSETGRYEQYF
TRBJ2-1,TRBD2,TRBV5-5,NA,TGTGCCAGCAGCTTGAGCGGGGGGGCCGACAATGAGCAGTTCTTC,CASSLSGGADNEQFF
TRBJ2-7,TRBD2,TRBV4-2,NA,TGTGCCAGCAGCCAAGGTCATACGGCGGGAGGGGGCCCCTACGAGCAGTACTTC,CASSQGHTAGGGPYEQYF
TRBJ1-6,NA,TRBV6-5,few,TGTGCCACATCGTCGGGACCTGTTCTTCTCGTACCCCTCCACTTT,CATSSGPVLLVPLHF
TRBJ2-3,TRBD2,TRBV12-3/TRBV12-4,NA,TGTGCCAGCACCCCGGGACTAGCGGGGGGCTCCATAGATACGCAGTATTTT,CASTPGLAGGSIDTQYF
TRBJ2-3,NA,TRBV7-9,many,TGTGCCAGCAGCCGCCGACAGGCCGAAGATACGCAGTATTTT,CASSRRQAEDTQYF
TRBJ2-2,TRBD2,TRBV5-1,NA,TGCGCCAGCAGCTTCCCCCGGGTGGGGGAGGCTAGCGGGAGGAACACCGGGGAGCTGTTTTTT,CASSFPRVGEASGRNTGELFF
TRBJ1-1,TRBD1,TRBV6-5,few,TGTGCCAGCATCAAGGGGGCGAGAGACACTGAAGCTTTCTTT,CASIKGARDTEAFF
TRBJ1-1,TRBD1,TRBV2,few,TGTGCCAGCGGCCGCCCCAGGGACAGGGGGTTATCGGCCATGAACACTGAAGCTTTCTTT,CASGRPRDRGLSAMNTEAFF
TRBJ1-4,NA,TRBV12-3/TRBV12-4,NA,TGTGCCAGCAGTTTTCGAGCTGATCAAAAACTGTTTTTT,CASSFRADQKLFF
TRBJ2-1,NA,TRBV20-1,few,TGCAGTGCTCGCCCCTGGAGGTCCTACAATGAGCAGTTCTTC,CSARPWRSYNEQFF
TRBJ1-6,NA,TRBV30,few,TGTGCCTGGAGAAGCAGTTCTTCCTCACCCCTCCACTTT,CAWRSSSSSPLHF
TRBJ1-6,NA,TRBV6-1,few,TGTGCCAGCAGTGGACGGGGGGTCGGTAATTCACCCCTCCACTTT,CASSGRGVGNSPLHF
TRBJ2-5,NA,TRBV7-9,few,TGTGCCAGCTGCCATTGGAGCGGTGAGACCCAGTACTTC,CASCHWSGETQYF
TRBJ2-7,NA,TRBV7-9,few,TGTGCCAGCAGCTTTACTAACGAGCAGTACTTC,CASSFTNEQYF
TRBJ1-1,NA,TRBV20-1,NA,TGCAGTGCTACAGGGTACACTGAAGCTTTCTTT,CSATGYTEAFF
TRBJ2-1,NA,TRBV5-5,many,TGTGCCAGCGTTTCCTTAACAGAAGTCCCCTACAATGAGCAGTTCTTC,CASVSLTEVPYNEQFF
TRBJ1-1,TRBD1,TRBV6-1,NA,TGTGCCACCGACAGGGGGTCGGCCACTGAAGCTTTCTTT,CATDRGSATEAFF